The next 12 T cell receptor beta chains were all read from a single sample in a study of cytomegalovirus exposure and HLA in healthy donors. Both 60 Vbeta primers and 13 Jbeta primers went into the PCR. Some clones are missing from TCRdb's copy, which holds only in-frame ones; the method was immunoSEQ multiplex PCR. The table records 95,000 to 100,000 clones, 75% of them present only once. The sequencing sample was made of PBMCs. These receptors originate from a man between 50 and 59 years old in good health and CMV-seronegative.

This clone was observed a single time. This chain links TRBV2 with TRBJ2-2, with TRBD1 matching 9 bases. Germline CDR1 and CDR2: SNHLY and FYNNEI. There are 15 residues in the CDR3. V lost 5 bases to trimming and J lost 5 bases; unmatched junction nucleotides: 6. The CDR3 DNA reads as TGTGCCAGCAGTCCGGGACAGGGTAGGACCGGGGAGCTGTTTTTT. This encodes CASSPGQGRTGELFF.

The chain joins TRBV5-1 to TRBJ2-5, with D unclear. Germline lookup yields CDR1 SGHRS and CDR2 YFSETQ. The CDR3 runs to 14 residues. V was pared by 0 bases and J by 1 base, with 7 bases between. The CDR3 protein is CASSLEPSQETQYF. CDR3 nucleotides: TGCGCCAGCAGCTTGGAGCCTAGCCAAGAGACCCAGTACTTC. The whole variable domain, filled in from reference TRBV5-1 and TRBJ2-5, reads KAGVTQTPRYLIKTRGQQVTLSCSPISGHRSVSWYQQTPGQGLQFLFEYFSETQRNKGNFPGRFSGRQFSNSRSEMNVSTLELGDSALYLCASSLEPSQETQYFGPGTRLLVL.

The V gene is TRBV7-8, the J gene TRBJ2-4; possible D gene TRBD2, 5 bases. CDR3 length equals 15 residues. The V and J ends lost 5 bases and 0 bases respectively, with 11 bases between them. The germline gives CDR1 SGHVS, CDR2 FQNEAQ. The CDR3 coding sequence is TGTGCCAGCAGCCCAAAGGAGGTAGCCAAAAACATTCAGTACTTC. It yields the protein CASSPKEVAKNIQYF.

The rearrangement joins TRBV4-1 to TRBJ1-1, with TRBD1 matching 10 bases. The germline CDR1 and CDR2 sequences are MGHRA and YSYEKL. V trimming: 3 bases; J trimming: 4 bases; junction bases outside the gene matches: 8. The CDR3 loop spans 16 amino acids. CDR3 sequence: CASSQGQGRSGTEAFF. The CDR3 DNA reads TGCGCCAGCAGCCAGGGACAGGGGCGATCCGGCACTGAAGCTTTCTTT.

The chain recombines TRBV9 with TRBJ2-4, with 8 bases lining up with TRBD1. The CDR3 totals 12 residues. The germline CDR1 and CDR2 sequences are SGDLS and YYNGEE. The ends lost 3 bases at V and 15 bases at J; junction bases unmatched: 8. CDR3 sequence: CASSGRQGHLYF. In DNA form, the CDR3 reads TGTGCCAGCAGCGGGCGACAGGGGCATTTGTACTTC.

This clone was recorded a few times. V usage is TRBV2 and J usage is TRBJ1-1; D may be TRBD1 (6 bases). Trimming cost V 4 bases and J 5 bases, with 14 bases left between them. There are 14 residues in the CDR3. CDR1 and CDR2 from the germline V gene are SNHLY and FYNNEI. The CDR3 spells CASSAEGGETEAFF. The CDR3 DNA follows: TGTGCCAGCAGTGCCGAGGGGGGGGAGACTGAAGCTTTCTTT.

This clone was observed a few times. This rearrangement joins TRBV29-1 to TRBJ2-3, with a weak D call TRBD2 (5 bases). The CDR3 extends over 11 amino acids. Germline CDR1 and CDR2: SQVTM and ANQGSEA. V was shortened by 3 bases and J by 5 bases, with 6 bases between the two germline ends. The CDR3 protein is CSVERVDTQYF. Here the CDR3 DNA reads TGCAGCGTTGAGAGGGTAGATACGCAGTATTTT.

This clone came up a few times. This sequence joins TRBV5-5 and TRBJ2-1; 7 positions match TRBD2. The CDR3 runs to 14 residues. Per the germline V gene, CDR1 is SGHKS and CDR2 is YYEKEE (reference sequence). The V and J ends lost 4 bases and 4 bases, in that order; junction bases with no gene match: 5. The chain's CDR3 is CASSGLGGYNEQFF. The CDR3, as DNA: TGTGCCAGCAGCGGGCTGGGGGGGTACAATGAGCAGTTCTTC.

The V call is TRBV6-5, the J call TRBJ1-6; no firm D call. Germline CDR1 reads MNHEY; CDR2 reads SVGAGI. CDR3 length: 15 amino acids. Trimming pared 0 bases from V and 15 bases from J, leaving 18 bases between. The CDR3 here is CASSYSSVSAALLHF. The CDR3 DNA sequence: TGTGCCAGCAGTTACTCGAGTGTGAGTGCGGCGCTCCTCCACTTT.

The J gene is TRBJ2-3, the V gene TRBV9; 8 bases align to TRBD2. The CDR3 is made up of 17 amino acids. Germline lookup yields CDR1 SGDLS and CDR2 YYNGEE. V trimming: 3 bases; J trimming: 3 bases; junction bases outside the gene matches: 12. DNA for the CDR3: TGTGCCAGCAGCGCCCGTCTGGGCGGGGGGCGGACAGATACGCAGTATTTT. Translating gives CASSARLGGGRTDTQYF.

The V gene is TRBV15, the J gene TRBJ2-5, with D possibly being TRBD2 (5 bases). The CDR3 sequence is 15 residues long. Per germline, CDR1 LNHNV and CDR2 YYDKDF (reference sequence). V dropped 0 bases and J dropped 1 base, with 9 bases sitting between them. The CDR3, as DNA: TGTGCCACCAGCAGAGATAACAGCGGCCAAGAGACCCAGTACTTC. Protein: CATSRDNSGQETQYF.

The genes are TRBV4-2 and TRBJ2-7; D is perhaps TRBD1 (6 bases). Germline V gene sequence: CDR1 LGHNA, CDR2 YNFKEQ. This CDR3 has 17 amino acids. Trimming removed 0 bases at V and 0 bases at J, with 15 bases between. The CDR3 DNA reads as TGTGCCAGCAGCCAAGAGTTCGGCAGGGGTAGCTCCTACGAGCAGTACTTC. Translating gives CASSQEFGRGSSYEQYF.